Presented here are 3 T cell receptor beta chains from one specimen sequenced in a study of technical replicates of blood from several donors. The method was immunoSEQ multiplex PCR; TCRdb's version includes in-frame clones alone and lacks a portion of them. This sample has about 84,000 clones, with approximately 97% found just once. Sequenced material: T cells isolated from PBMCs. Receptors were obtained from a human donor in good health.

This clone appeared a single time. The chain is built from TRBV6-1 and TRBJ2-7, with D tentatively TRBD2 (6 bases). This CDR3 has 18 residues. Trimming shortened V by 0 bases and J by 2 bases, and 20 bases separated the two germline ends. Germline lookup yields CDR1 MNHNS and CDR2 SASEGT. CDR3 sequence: CASSEAGRRLQGTYEQYF. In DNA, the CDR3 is TGTGCCAGCAGTGAAGCAGGGAGGAGGTTACAAGGAACCTACGAGCAGTACTTC.

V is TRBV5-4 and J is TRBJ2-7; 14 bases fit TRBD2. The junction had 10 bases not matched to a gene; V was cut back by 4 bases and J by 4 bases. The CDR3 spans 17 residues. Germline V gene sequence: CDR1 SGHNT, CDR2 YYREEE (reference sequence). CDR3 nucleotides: TGTGCCAGCAGCCCGGGACTAGCGGGAGCTCAGGGATACGAGCAGTACTTC. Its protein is CASSPGLAGAQGYEQYF.

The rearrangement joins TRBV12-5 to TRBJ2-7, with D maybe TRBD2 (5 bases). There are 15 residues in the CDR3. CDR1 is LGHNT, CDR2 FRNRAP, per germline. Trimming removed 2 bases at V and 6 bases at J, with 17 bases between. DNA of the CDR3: TGTGCTAGTGGTTTGTCCGCCACGGGATTACGCGAGCAGTACTTC. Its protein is CASGLSATGLREQYF.